This record covers a single TCR beta chain. What it binds is not known. These data originate in a study of cytomegalovirus exposure and HLA in healthy donors. The study's findings and limits: Per published reports, the classifier diagnosed cytomegalovirus status with high specificity and sensitivity. One variant, a missense change in DCLRE1C, was linked in a later analysis to TCR beta V- and J-gene trimming. A later analysis associated 16,000 or so TCR beta sequences with HLA alleles at a 0.05 false discovery rate.

The germline V gene encodes CDR1 SGHDT and CDR2 YYEEEE. This CDR3 has 15 amino acids. The J segment lost 3 bases and the V segment lost 4 bases, leaving 7 bases of the junction unmatched. PCR involved 60 Vbeta and 13 Jbeta primers. Assay: immunoSEQ multiplex PCR; the TCRdb copy retains only in-frame clones and omits some. The data show 200,000 or so clones, just under 70% seen once. The sample taken for sequencing was PBMCs. The V and J genes are TRBV5-6 and TRBJ1-5; 7 nucleotides match TRBD1. The clonotype comes from a man in his forties or fifties in good health and CMV-seropositive. The CDR3 region is CASSTTGVHNQPQHF. CDR3 nucleotides: TGTGCCAGCAGCACAACAGGGGTCCACAATCAGCCCCAGCATTTT.